This note documents a single TCR beta chain sequence. This sample was included in a study of OX40 agonist ivuxolimab in advanced cancers. The wider study: Patients received ivuxolimab, an intravenous treatment, every 2 weeks at 0.01 to 10 mg/kg.

Trimming removed 0 bases at V and 3 bases at J, with 11 bases between. The CDR3 contains 15 residues. CDR1 SGDLS and CDR2 YYNGEE come from the germline V gene. Generated by immunoSEQ multiplex PCR, the TCRdb table keeps only in-frame clones and is missing some. In the table there are 30,000 to 40,000 clones, 79% of which are singletons. V is TRBV9 and J is TRBJ2-3, with TRBD2 as a possible D gene (5 bases). The TCR was taken from an adult with an advanced solid tumor such as melanoma, head and neck, liver or kidney cancer. Specimen: CD4+ or CD8+ T cells sorted from blood, collected in a trial of the OX40 agonist ivuxolimab. CDR3 protein: CASSVDQRRTDTQYF. In DNA form, the CDR3 reads TGTGCCAGCAGCGTAGACCAGCGGAGGACAGATACGCAGTATTTT.